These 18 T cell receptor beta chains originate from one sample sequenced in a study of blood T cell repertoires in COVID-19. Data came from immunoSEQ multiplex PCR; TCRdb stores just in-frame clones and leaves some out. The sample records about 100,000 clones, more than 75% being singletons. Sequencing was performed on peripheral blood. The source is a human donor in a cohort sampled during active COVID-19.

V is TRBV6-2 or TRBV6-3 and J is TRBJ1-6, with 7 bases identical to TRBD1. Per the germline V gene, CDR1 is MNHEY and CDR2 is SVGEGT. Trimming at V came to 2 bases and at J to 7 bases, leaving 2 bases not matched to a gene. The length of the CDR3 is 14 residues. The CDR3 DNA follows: TGTGCCAGCAGTTACACAGGGGAAAATTCACCCCTCCACTTT. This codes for CASSYTGENSPLHF.

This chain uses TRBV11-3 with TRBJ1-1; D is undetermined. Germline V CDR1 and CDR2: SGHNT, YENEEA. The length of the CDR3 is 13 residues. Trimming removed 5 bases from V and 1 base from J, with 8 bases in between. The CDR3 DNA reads TGTGCCAGCAGCACATACAGGAACACTGAAGCTTTCTTT. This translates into CASSTYRNTEAFF.

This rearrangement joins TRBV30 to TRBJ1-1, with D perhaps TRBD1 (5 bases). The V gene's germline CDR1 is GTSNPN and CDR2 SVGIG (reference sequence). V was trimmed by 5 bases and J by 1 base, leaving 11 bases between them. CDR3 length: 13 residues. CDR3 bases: TGTGCCTGGCAAGGGGTAGCGAACACTGAAGCTTTCTTT. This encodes CAWQGVANTEAFF.

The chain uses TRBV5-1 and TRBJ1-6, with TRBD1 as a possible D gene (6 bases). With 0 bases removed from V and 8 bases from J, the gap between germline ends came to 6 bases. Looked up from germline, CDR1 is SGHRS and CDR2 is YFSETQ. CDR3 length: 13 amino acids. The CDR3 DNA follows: TGCGCCAGCAGCTTGGACAGGGATTCACCCCTCCACTTT. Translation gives CASSLDRDSPLHF.

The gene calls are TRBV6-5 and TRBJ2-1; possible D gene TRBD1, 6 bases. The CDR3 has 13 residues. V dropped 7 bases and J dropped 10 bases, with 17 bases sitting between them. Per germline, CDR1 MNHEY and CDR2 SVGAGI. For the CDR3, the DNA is TGTGCCAGCAAGGAACAGGGATTTCGAGAGCAGTTCTTC. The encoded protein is CASKEQGFREQFF.

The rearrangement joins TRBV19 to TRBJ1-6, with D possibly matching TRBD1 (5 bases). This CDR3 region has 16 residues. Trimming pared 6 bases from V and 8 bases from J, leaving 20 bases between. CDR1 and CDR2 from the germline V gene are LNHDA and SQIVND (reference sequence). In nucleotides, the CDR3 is TGTGCCAGTAGCCTTCGGTGGTGGGGCCTAGATTCACCCCTCCACTTT. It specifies CASSLRWWGLDSPLHF.

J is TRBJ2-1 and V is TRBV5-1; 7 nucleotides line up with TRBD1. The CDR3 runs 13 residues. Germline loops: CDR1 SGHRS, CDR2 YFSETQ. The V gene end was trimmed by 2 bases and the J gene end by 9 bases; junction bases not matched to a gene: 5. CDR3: CASSLQGYGEQFF. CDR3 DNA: TGCGCCAGCAGCTTACAGGGGTACGGTGAGCAGTTCTTC. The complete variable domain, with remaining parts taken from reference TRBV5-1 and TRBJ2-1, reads KAGVTQTPRYLIKTRGQQVTLSCSPISGHRSVSWYQQTPGQGLQFLFEYFSETQRNKGNFPGRFSGRQFSNSRSEMNVSTLELGDSALYLCASSLQGYGEQFFGPGTRLTVL.

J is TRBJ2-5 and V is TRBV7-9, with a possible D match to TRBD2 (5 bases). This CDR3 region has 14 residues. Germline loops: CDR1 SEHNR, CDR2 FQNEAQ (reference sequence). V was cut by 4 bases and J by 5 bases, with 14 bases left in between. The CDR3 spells CASSYVGEEETQYF. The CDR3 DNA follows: TGTGCCAGCAGCTACGTGGGAGAAGAGGAGACCCAGTACTTC.

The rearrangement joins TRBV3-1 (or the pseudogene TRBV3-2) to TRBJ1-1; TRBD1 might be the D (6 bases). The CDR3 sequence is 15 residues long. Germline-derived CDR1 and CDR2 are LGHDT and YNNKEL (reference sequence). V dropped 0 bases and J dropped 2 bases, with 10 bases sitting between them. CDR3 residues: CASSQDGTPNTEAFF. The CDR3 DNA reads TGTGCCAGCAGCCAAGATGGGACACCCAACACTGAAGCTTTCTTT.

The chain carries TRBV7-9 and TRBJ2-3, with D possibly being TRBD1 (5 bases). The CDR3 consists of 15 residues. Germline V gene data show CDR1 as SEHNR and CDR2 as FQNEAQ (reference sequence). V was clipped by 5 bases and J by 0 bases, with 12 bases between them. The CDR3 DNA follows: TGTGCCAGCAGCCCTAGACAGAAAAGCACAGATACGCAGTATTTT. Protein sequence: CASSPRQKSTDTQYF.

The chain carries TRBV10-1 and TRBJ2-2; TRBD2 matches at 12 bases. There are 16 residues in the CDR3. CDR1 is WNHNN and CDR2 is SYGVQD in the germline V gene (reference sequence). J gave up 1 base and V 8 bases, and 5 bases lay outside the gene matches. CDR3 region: CASYRLAGVNTGELFF. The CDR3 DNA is TGCGCCAGCTACCGACTAGCGGGAGTGAACACCGGGGAGCTGTTTTTT.

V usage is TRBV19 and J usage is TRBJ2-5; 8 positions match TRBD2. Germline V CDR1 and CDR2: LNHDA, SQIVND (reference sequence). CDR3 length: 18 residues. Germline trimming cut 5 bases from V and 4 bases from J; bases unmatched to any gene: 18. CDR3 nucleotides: TGTGCCAGTAGTTCCAGCCCCGAAGAACGGGGGGGAAGAGAGACCCAGTACTTC. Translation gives CASSSSPEERGGRETQYF.

This CDR3 is CASSQGRNEQFF. For the CDR3, the DNA is TGTGCCAGCAGCCAAGGGAGGAATGAGCAGTTCTTC. The chain has TRBV7-8 and TRBJ2-1; possible D gene TRBD2, 6 bases. The V end lost 5 bases, the J end lost 7 bases, and 9 bases lay between the germline ends. From germline, CDR1 is SGHVS and CDR2 FQNEAQ. CDR3 length equals 12 residues.

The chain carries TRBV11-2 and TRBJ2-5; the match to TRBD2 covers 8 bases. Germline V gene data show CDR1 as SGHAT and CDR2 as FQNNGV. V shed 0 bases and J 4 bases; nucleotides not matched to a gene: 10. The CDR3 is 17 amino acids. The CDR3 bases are TGTGCCAGCAGCTTAGATAGGATAGCGGGGTCGACAGAGACCCAGTACTTC. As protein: CASSLDRIAGSTETQYF.

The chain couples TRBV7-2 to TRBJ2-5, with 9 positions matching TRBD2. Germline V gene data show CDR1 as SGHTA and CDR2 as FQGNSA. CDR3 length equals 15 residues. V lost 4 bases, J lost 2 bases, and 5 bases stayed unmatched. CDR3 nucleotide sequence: TGTGCCAGCAGCTCGAGACTAGCGGATCAAGAGACCCAGTACTTC. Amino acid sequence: CASSSRLADQETQYF.

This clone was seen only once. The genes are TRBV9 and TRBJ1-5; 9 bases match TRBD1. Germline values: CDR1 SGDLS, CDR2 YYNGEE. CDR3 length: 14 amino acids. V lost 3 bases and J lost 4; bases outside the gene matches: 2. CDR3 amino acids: CASSGGQGNQPQHF. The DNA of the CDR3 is TGTGCCAGCAGCGGGGGACAGGGTAATCAGCCCCAGCATTTT.

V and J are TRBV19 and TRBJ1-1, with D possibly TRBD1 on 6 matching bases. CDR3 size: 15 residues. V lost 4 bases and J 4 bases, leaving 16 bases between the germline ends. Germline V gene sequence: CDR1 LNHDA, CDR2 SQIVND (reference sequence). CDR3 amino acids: CASSTKRGWGTEAFF. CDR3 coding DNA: TGTGCCAGTAGTACCAAAAGGGGGTGGGGCACTGAAGCTTTCTTT.

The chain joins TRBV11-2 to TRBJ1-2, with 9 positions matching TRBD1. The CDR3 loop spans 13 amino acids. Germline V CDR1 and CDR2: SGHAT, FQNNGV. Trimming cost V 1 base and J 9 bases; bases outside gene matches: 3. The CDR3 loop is CASSLGTGGSYTF. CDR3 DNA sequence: TGTGCCAGCAGCTTAGGTACAGGGGGCAGCTACACCTTC.